This TCR beta chain was observed in a study of T cell repertoires in cytomegalovirus infection. Looking at the study overall: CMV infection plus the matching HLA type was flagged by public TCR beta signatures. Study-level findings and limits: CMV-specific TCR beta clonotypes restricted by HLA-C were the ones dominating the ex vivo response. Cumulated frequencies of public TCR beta families served to identify carriers of CMV plus the relevant HLA.

TCRdb re-analysed the reads in MiXCR, keeping a single row per CDR3 protein. Here the sample spans under 800,000 distinct CDR3 sequences, 24% being singletons. V lost 0 bases to trimming and J lost 6 bases, with 24 bases between them. Germline values: CDR1 SGHVS, CDR2 FQNEAQ. This CDR3 comprises 19 residues. This clonotype was seen ten or more times. Antigen specificity is unknown. The sequence came from a human donor in good health (CMV status not recorded). Some clones in this sample may be carry-over from other donors' samples. This chain joins TRBV7-8 and TRBJ2-1; the D gene is possibly TRBD1 (8 bases). The sample consisted of CD8+ T cells from PBMCs. The CDR3 reads CASSLALEVSDREGNEQFF. The CDR3 nucleotides read TGTGCCAGCAGCTTAGCGTTGGAGGTGTCGGACAGGGAGGGCAATGAGCAGTTCTTC.